The clone carrying this T cell receptor beta chain has more than one count but fewer than ten. What it binds is not known. The data belong to a study of vaccination effects on CD4 cells after COVID-19. Scientists isolated CD4+ T cells after an approximately 10-day culture period ended. Days 3 and 7 saw half the medium replaced with IL-2 medium. The assay was immunoSEQ multiplex PCR, and TCRdb's table has in-frame clones only and misses some. This sample has 65,000 to 80,000 clones, with around 77% found just once. Notes on the study in general: Convalescent patients were scarce, and early post-infection timepoints were absent.

The source material was CD4+ T cells from PBMCs cultured without peptide, sampled before COVID-19 vaccination. This sequence originates from a human donor who received a COVID-19 vaccine.

The CDR3 loop is CATSDSTRLDEQFF. The CDR3 DNA reads as TGTGCCACCAGTGATTCCACCCGCTTGGATGAGCAGTTCTTC. This chain links TRBV24-1 with TRBJ2-1; D remains unclear. Germline V gives CDR1 KGHDR, CDR2 SFDVKD. There are 14 residues in the CDR3. Trimming pared 2 bases from V and 8 bases from J, leaving 12 bases between.